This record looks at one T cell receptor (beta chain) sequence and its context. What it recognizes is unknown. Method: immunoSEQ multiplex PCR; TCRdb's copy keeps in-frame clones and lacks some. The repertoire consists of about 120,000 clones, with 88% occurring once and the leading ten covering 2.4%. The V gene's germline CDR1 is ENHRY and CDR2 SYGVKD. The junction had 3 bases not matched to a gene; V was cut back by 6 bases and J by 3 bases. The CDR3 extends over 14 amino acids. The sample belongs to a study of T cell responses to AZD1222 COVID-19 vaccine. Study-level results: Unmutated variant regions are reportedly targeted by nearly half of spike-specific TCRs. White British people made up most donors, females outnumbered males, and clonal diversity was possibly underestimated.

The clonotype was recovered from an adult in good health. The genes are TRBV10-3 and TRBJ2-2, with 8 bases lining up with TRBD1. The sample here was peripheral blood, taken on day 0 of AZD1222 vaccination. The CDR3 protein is CAISPDRDTGELFF. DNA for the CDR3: TGTGCCATCAGCCCGGACAGGGACACCGGGGAGCTGTTTTTT.